This T cell receptor (beta chain) is from a study of blood T cell repertoires in COVID-19. Trimming stripped 0 bases from V and 6 bases from J, with 6 bases between. This CDR3 comprises 14 residues. Germline CDR1 is SGHVS and CDR2 is FQNEAQ. Per the study methods: It was from reference gene primer amplification that nucleated cell counts were estimated. Using immunoSEQ multiplex PCR, the repertoire was profiled, and TCRdb retains in-frame clones only, with some absent. The DNA gave D and trimming, while V, J and clone size come from that table. The sample shows about 250,000 clones, approximately 85% of them seen only once.

Sequenced material: peripheral blood. The chain couples TRBV7-8 to TRBJ1-6, with D uncertain. The receptor comes from a man aged 45-60 years with active or convalescent COVID-19. CDR3 bases: TGTGCCAGCAGCTTAGCTAACAGTAATTCACCCCTCCACTTT. It translates to CASSLANSNSPLHF. The full variable domain, in which reference TRBV7-8 and TRBJ1-6 provide the parts outside the CDR3, is GAGVSQSPRYKVAKRGQDVALRCDPISGHVSLFWYQQALGQGPEFLTYFQNEAQLDKSGLPSDRFFAERPEGSVSTLKIQRTQQEDSAVYLCASSLANSNSPLHFGNGTRLTVT.